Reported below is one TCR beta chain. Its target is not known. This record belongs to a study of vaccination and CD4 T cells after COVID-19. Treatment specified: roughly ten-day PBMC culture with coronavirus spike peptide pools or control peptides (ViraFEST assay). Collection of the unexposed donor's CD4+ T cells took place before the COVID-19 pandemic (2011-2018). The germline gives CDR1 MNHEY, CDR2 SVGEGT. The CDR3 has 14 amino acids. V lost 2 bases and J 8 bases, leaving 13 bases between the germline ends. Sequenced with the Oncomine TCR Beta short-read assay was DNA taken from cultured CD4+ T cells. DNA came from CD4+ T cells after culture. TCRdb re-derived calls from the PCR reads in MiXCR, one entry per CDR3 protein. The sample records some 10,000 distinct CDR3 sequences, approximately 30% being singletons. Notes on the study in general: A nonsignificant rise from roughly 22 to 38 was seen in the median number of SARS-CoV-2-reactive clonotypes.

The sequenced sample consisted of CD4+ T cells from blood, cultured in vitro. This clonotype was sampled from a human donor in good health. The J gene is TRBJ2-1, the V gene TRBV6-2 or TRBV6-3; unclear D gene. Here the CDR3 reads CASSYLGSIDEQFF. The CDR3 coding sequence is TGTGCCAGCAGTTACCTAGGCTCGATAGATGAGCAGTTCTTC.